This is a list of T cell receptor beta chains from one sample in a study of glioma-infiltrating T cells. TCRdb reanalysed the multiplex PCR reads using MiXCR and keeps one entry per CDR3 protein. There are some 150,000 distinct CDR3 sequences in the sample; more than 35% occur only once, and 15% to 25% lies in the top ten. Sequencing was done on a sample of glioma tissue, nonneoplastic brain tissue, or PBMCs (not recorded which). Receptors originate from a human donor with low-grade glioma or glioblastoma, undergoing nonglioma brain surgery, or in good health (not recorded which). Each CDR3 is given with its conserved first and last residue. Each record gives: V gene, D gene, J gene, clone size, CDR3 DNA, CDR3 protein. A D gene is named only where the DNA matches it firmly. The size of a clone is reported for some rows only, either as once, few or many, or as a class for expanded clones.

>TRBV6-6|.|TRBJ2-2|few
TGTGCCAGCAGTTACTCGTCCCCCCACGGGGGTCCCGCCGGGGAGCTGTTTTTT
CASSYSSPHGGPAGELFF
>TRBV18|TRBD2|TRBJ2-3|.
TGTGCCAGCTCACTAGGGACTAGGAGCTATACGCAGTATTTT
CASSLGTRSYTQYF
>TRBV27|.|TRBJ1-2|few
TGTGCCACCAGTTTCCGAAAGGGAAGGGATGGCTACACCTTC
CATSFRKGRDGYTF
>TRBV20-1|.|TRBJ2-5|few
TGCAGTGGACTTTCGTCCCGGGGAGCAGAGACCCAGTACTTC
CSGLSSRGAETQYF
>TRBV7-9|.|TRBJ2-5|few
TGTGCCATCGAGACAAGGGCATGGACCCAGTACTTC
CAIETRAWTQYF
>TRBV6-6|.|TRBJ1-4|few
TGTGCCAGCAGTTACTCGAGATGCTTTAGGGTTACTAATGAAAAACTGTTTTTT
CASSYSRCFRVTNEKLFF
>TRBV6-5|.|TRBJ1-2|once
TGTGCCAGCAGTTACAGACAGATAAATTCCTATGGCTACACCTTC
CASSYRQINSYGYTF
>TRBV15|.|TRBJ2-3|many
TGTGCCACCAGCAGAGATGAGTTCACAGATACGCAGTATTTT
CATSRDEFTDTQYF
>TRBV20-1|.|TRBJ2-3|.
TGCAGTGCCCCAAGCGCCTCTAGCACAGATACGCAGTATTTT
CSAPSASSTDTQYF
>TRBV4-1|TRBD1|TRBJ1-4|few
TGCGCCAGCAGCCAAGCGCCCCAGGGGGGAAGCGAAAAACTGTTTTTT
CASSQAPQGGSEKLFF
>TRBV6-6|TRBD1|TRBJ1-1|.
TGTGCCATCAGTGGGGCAGGGGGTTTGAACAATGAAGCTTTCTTT
CAISGAGGLNNEAFF
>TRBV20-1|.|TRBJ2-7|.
TGCAGTGCTAGAGATCCCACTCCCCCATACGAGCAGTACTTC
CSARDPTPPYEQYF
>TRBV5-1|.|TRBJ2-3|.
TGCGCCAGCAGCTTGAACCGGGGGGCTACAGATACGCAGTATTTT
CASSLNRGATDTQYF
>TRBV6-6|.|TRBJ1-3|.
TGTGCCAGCAGTTACTCGAGACAAGCTGGAAACACCATATATTTT
CASSYSRQAGNTIYF
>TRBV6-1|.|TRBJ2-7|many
TGTGCCAGCAGTGTTAGTCCGAGCGGTACCTACGAGCAGTACTTC
CASSVSPSGTYEQYF
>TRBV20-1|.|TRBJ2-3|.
TGCAGTGCTAGGACGAGCACAGATACGCAGTATTTT
CSARTSTDTQYF
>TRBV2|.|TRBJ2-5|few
TGTGCCAGCAGTGTAGTAGAGACCCAGTACTTC
CASSVVETQYF
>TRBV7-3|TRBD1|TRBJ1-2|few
TGTGCCAGCAGCCTACAGGGGCAGGATGGCTACACCTTC
CASSLQGQDGYTF
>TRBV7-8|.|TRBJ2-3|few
TGTGCCAGCAGCTTAGCGGCTAGCCGAACAGATACGCAGTATTTT
CASSLAASRTDTQYF
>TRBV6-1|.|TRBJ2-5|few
TGTGCCAGCAGTGACCGGGGAATAGGGGAGACCCAGTACTTC
CASSDRGIGETQYF
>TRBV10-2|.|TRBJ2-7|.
TGTGCCACCAGACAGATCTACGAGCAGTACTTC
CATRQIYEQYF
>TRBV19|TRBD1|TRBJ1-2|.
TGTCCCAGTAGTACCCTGACAGGGGCCGGCTACACCTTC
CPSSTLTGAGYTF
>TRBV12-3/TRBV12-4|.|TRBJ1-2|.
TGTGCCAGCAGGGAATTACAGGGCAACTATGGCTACACCTTC
CASRELQGNYGYTF
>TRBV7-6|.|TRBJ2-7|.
TGTGCCAGCAGCGGCGAGAGGTCGGGGGCTTACGAGCAGTACTTC
CASSGERSGAYEQYF